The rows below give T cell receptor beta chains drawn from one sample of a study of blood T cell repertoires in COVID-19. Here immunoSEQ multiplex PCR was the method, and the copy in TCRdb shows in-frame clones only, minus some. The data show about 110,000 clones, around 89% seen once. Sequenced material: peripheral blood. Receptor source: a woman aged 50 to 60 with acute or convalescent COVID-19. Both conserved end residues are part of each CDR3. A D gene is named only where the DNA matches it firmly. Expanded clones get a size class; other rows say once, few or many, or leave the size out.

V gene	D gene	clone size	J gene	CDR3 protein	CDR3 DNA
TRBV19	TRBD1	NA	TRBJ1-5	CASSIRDSNQPQHF	TGTGCCAGTAGTATACGGGACAGTAATCAGCCCCAGCATTTT
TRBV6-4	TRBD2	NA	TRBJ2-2	CASRTSGYTGELFF	TGTGCCAGCCGGACTAGCGGGTACACCGGGGAGCTGTTTTTT
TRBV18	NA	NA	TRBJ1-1	CASSQGEGNTEAFF	TGTGCCAGCTCTCAAGGGGAGGGGAATACTGAAGCTTTCTTT
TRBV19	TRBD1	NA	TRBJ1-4	CASSINRGGEKLFF	TGTGCCAGTAGTATTAACAGGGGTGGGGAAAAACTGTTTTTT
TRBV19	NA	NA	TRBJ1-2	CASSGPNYGYTF	TGTGCCAGTAGTGGGCCTAACTATGGCTACACCTTC
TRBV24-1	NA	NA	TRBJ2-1	CATSGVDSNRRLGEQFF	TGTGCCACCAGTGGTGTGGATTCTAACCGGAGATTAGGTGAGCAGTTCTTC
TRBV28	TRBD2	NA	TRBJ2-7	CASSFPTSGRPGEQYF	TGTGCCAGCAGTTTCCCTACTAGCGGGAGACCGGGCGAGCAGTACTTC
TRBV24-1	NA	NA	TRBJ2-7	CATSDLLGGLSYEQYF	TGTGCCACCAGTGATCTGTTAGGCGGACTCTCCTACGAGCAGTACTTC
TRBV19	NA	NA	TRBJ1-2	CASSIDRSYTF	TGTGCCAGTAGTATAGATCGGAGTTACACCTTC
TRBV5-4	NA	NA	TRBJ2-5	CASSVDSQETQYF	TGTGCCAGCAGCGTAGACAGCCAAGAGACCCAGTACTTC
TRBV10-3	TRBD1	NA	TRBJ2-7	CAISKLTGAPGHEQYF	TGTGCCATCAGTAAACTGACAGGGGCCCCAGGCCACGAGCAGTACTTC
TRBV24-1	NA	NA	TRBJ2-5	CATSSAGKETQYF	TGTGCCACCAGCTCAGCAGGGAAGGAGACCCAGTACTTC
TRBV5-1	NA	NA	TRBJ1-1	CASSRETGQNTEAFF	TGCGCCAGCAGCAGGGAAACGGGACAGAACACTGAAGCTTTCTTT
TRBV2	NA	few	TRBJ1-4	CASSEKGSYEKLFF	TGTGCCAGCAGTGAAAAGGGGTCGTATGAAAAACTGTTTTTT
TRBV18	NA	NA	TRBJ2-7	CASSPNRVKGYEQYF	TGTGCCAGCTCACCGAACAGGGTAAAAGGGTACGAGCAGTACTTC
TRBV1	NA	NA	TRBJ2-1	CTSSLEVWGPLGEQFF	TGCACCAGCAGCCTTGAAGTCTGGGGGCCGCTGGGGGAGCAGTTCTTC
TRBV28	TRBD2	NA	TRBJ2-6	CASSPTSQAGANVLTF	TGTGCCAGCAGCCCGACTAGCCAGGCTGGGGCCAACGTCCTGACTTTC
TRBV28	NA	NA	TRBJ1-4	CASSLREKLFF	TGTGCCAGCAGTTTACGGGAAAAACTGTTTTTT
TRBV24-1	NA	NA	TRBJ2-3	CATRASASTDTQYF	TGTGCCACCAGGGCCAGCGCTAGCACAGATACGCAGTATTTT
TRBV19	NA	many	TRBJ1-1	CASSSSGAGGTEAFF	TGTGCCAGTAGTTCCTCCGGGGCCGGAGGGACTGAAGCTTTCTTT
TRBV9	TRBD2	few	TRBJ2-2	CASSLTAGTPGGTGELFF	TGTGCCAGCAGTCTAACTGCCGGGACCCCGGGAGGCACCGGGGAGCTGTTTTTT
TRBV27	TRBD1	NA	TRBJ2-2	CASRGVGTGLNTGELFF	TGTGCCAGCAGGGGTGTCGGGACAGGATTGAACACCGGGGAGCTGTTTTTT
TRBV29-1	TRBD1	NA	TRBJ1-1	CSVVTGTVNTEAFF	TGCAGCGTTGTCACCGGGACAGTGAACACTGAAGCTTTCTTT
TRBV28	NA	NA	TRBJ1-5	CASSLLFQPQHF	TGTGCCAGCAGTTTATTATTTCAGCCCCAGCATTTT
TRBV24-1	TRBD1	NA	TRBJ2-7	CATTDRSYEQYF	TGTGCCACCACGGACAGGTCCTACGAGCAGTACTTC
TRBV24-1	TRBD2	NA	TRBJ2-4	CATSEASSGERDIQYF	TGTGCCACCAGTGAAGCCTCTAGCGGAGAAAGGGACATTCAGTACTTC
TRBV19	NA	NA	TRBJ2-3	CASKRSLTDTQYF	TGTGCCAGTAAGCGTTCTCTCACAGATACGCAGTATTTT
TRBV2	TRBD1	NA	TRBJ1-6	CASSASRDRVWDSPLHF	TGTGCCAGCAGTGCGTCCCGGGACAGGGTTTGGGATTCACCCCTCCACTTT
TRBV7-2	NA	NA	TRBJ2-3	CASSKMPGVTQYF	TGTGCCAGCAGCAAAATGCCAGGGGTCACGCAGTATTTT
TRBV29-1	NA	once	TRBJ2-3	CSVIEWKIGSNTDTQYF	TGCAGCGTGATAGAGTGGAAGATCGGGAGTAACACAGATACGCAGTATTTT
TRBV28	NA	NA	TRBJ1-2	CASSPGGDYGYTF	TGTGCCAGCAGTCCTGGCGGCGACTATGGCTACACCTTC
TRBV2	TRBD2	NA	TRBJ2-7	CASRREGYGEQYF	TGTGCCAGCAGACGGGAGGGGTATGGAGAGCAGTACTTC
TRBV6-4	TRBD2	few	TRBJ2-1	CASSASTSGNEQFF	TGTGCCAGCAGTGCCTCAACTAGCGGGAATGAGCAGTTCTTC
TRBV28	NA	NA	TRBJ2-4	CASSLAGTTTKNIQYF	TGTGCCAGCAGTTTAGCGGGAACCACAACCAAAAACATTCAGTACTTC
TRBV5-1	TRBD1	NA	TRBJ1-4	CASSSDREGEKLFF	TGCGCCAGCAGCTCGGACAGGGAGGGTGAAAAACTGTTTTTT
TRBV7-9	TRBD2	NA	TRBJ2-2	CASSLRLAGDPGELFF	TGTGCCAGCAGCTTACGTCTAGCGGGAGACCCCGGGGAGCTGTTTTTT
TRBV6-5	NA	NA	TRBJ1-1	CASRRSMNTEAFF	TGTGCCAGCAGGAGAAGCATGAACACTGAAGCTTTCTTT
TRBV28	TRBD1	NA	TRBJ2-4	CASRSTGGKNIQYF	TGTGCCAGCAGGTCGACAGGGGGCAAAAACATTCAGTACTTC
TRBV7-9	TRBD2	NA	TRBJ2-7	CASRSDGTSGRRFNEQYF	TGTGCCAGCAGGTCGGACGGGACTAGCGGGAGACGATTCAACGAGCAGTACTTC
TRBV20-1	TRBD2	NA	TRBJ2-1	CSASSTSGSIGEQFF	TGCAGTGCTAGTTCTACTAGCGGGAGTATCGGTGAGCAGTTCTTC
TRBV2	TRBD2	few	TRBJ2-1	CASSLLAGLDNEQFF	TGTGCCAGCAGTTTACTAGCGGGGCTCGACAATGAGCAGTTCTTC
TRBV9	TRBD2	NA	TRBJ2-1	CASSVHPAGASGGEFF	TGTGCCAGCAGCGTACACCCAGCGGGAGCATCTGGTGGGGAGTTCTTC
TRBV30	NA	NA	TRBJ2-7	CALAEGFSYEQYF	TGTGCCCTGGCGGAGGGCTTCTCCTACGAGCAGTACTTC